Below, 29 T cell receptor beta chains from the same sample are listed, as sequenced in a study of blood T cell repertoires in COVID-19 (dated by TCRdb to about 2020). Library preparation was by the immunoSEQ multiplex PCR assay. The table comes from immuneACCESS by way of TCRdb, which keeps in-frame sequences with V and J called. Part of the clones is missing from these tables; in studies checked, under half for an unresolved V gene and the rest for unknown reasons. This sample lists tens of thousands of clones; 70% to 85% were detected once. The ten most abundant clones make up around 25% of the sample. The specimen sequenced was peripheral blood. These receptors came from a man aged 55 to 70 with acute or convalescent COVID-19.

V and J are TRBV10-3 and TRBJ1-4; 7 bases map to TRBD1. This CDR3 comprises 15 residues. Germline CDR1 and CDR2: ENHRY and SYGVKD. With 3 bases clipped from V and 6 bases from J, the junction kept 7 bases outside the gene matches. The CDR3 region is CAISDGGRGDEKLFF. The DNA of the CDR3 is TGTGCCATCAGTGATGGTGGCAGGGGGGATGAAAAACTGTTTTTT.

This chain links TRBV3-1 (or the pseudogene TRBV3-2) with TRBJ2-7; a possible D gene is TRBD1 (6 bases). The CDR3 covers 14 residues. Germline V gene sequence: CDR1 LGHDT, CDR2 YNNKEL (reference sequence). V lost 6 bases and J 0 bases, leaving 12 bases between the germline ends. The DNA of the CDR3 is TGTGCCAGCAGGAACAGGGCCAACTCCTACGAGCAGTACTTC. This gives the protein CASRNRANSYEQYF.

The rearrangement links TRBV11-2 to TRBJ2-1; D may be TRBD2 (6 bases). V lost 5 bases and J 12 bases, leaving 14 bases between the germline ends. CDR1 is SGHAT, CDR2 FQNNGV, per germline. The CDR3 consists of 12 residues. CDR3 sequence: CASSPSGAAQFF. CDR3 sequence (DNA): TGTGCCAGCAGCCCCTCGGGAGCAGCGCAGTTCTTC.

The rearrangement joins TRBV11-2 to TRBJ2-1, with TRBD2 matching over 8 bases. Germline V lookup: CDR1 SGHAT, CDR2 FQNNGV. V lost 5 bases to trimming and J lost 3 bases; unmatched junction nucleotides: 6. The CDR3 extends over 15 amino acids. The CDR3 DNA reads as TGTGCCAGCAGCCCCGGGGCGGGGGGCTACAATGAGCAGTTCTTC. Residues: CASSPGAGGYNEQFF. The full variable domain, its missing parts supplied by reference TRBV11-2 and TRBJ2-1, is EAGVAQSPRYKIIEKRQSVAFWCNPISGHATLYWYQQILGQGPKLLIQFQNNGVVDDSQLPKDRFSAERLKGVDSTLKIQPAKLEDSAVYLCASSPGAGGYNEQFFGPGTRLTVL.

Of note for this clone: This sample includes further DNA sequences coding for the same CDR3. The chain has TRBV6-5 and TRBJ1-2; 8 nucleotides line up with TRBD1. The CDR3 runs to 14 residues. CDR1 and CDR2 from the germline V gene are MNHEY and SVGAGI. V shed 5 bases, J shed 6 bases, and the junction held 8 bases outside the gene matches. The CDR3 DNA sequence: TGTGCCAGCAGTCCAAACAGGGGGTCTAATGGCTACACCTTC. Protein: CASSPNRGSNGYTF.

The rearrangement joins TRBV7-6 to TRBJ1-1; 8 bases are shared with TRBD1. CDR3 length equals 16 residues. The V and J ends lost 0 bases and 1 base, in that order; junction bases with no gene match: 4. CDR1 and CDR2 from the germline V gene are SGHVS and FNYEAQ. The DNA of the CDR3 is TGTGCCAGCAGCTTAGCCCAGGGGGCCGCGAACACTGAAGCTTTCTTT. Its protein product is CASSLAQGAANTEAFF.

This chain connects TRBV19 to TRBJ2-4, with TRBD1 matching over 9 bases. The germline gives CDR1 LNHDA, CDR2 SQIVND (reference sequence). The CDR3 sequence is 17 residues long. Unmatched junction bases numbered 10, after V lost 4 bases and J lost 3 bases. The CDR3 nucleotides read TGTGCCAGTAGTAACGGGACAGGGACGGGGGACAAAAACATTCAGTACTTC. Its translation: CASSNGTGTGDKNIQYF.

The genes are TRBV2 and TRBJ1-1; D remains unclear. The CDR3 loop spans 14 amino acids. Trimming shortened V by 8 bases and J by 0 bases, and 13 bases separated the two germline ends. Germline V lookup: CDR1 SNHLY, CDR2 FYNNEI. The DNA for the CDR3 is TGTGCCAGCGCCCGGAGCGCGGTGAACACTGAAGCTTTCTTT. It codes for CASARSAVNTEAFF.

The chain couples TRBV7-2 to TRBJ1-6; D is unresolved. This CDR3 has 16 residues. The germline V gene encodes CDR1 SGHTA and CDR2 FQGNSA. Trimming left V 5 bases short and J 7 bases short, with 18 bases between. The CDR3 nucleotides are TGTGCCAGCAGCCAGAGGCGGAGCGCCGGGAATTCACCCCTCCACTTT. Translation: CASSQRRSAGNSPLHF.

The gene calls are TRBV5-8 and TRBJ1-5; no clear D. V was cut by 4 bases and J by 11 bases, with 16 bases left in between. Germline lookup yields CDR1 SGHTS and CDR2 YDEGEE. The CDR3 spans 13 residues. The CDR3 sequence: CASSHLTSPAQHF. The CDR3 DNA reads TGTGCCAGCAGCCATCTAACGTCCCCGGCCCAGCATTTT. The complete variable domain, with remaining parts taken from reference TRBV5-8 and TRBJ1-5, reads EAGVTQSPTHLIKTRGQQATLRCSPISGHTSVYWYQQALGLGLQFLLWYDEGEERNRGNFPPRFSGRQFPNYSSELNVNALELEDSALYLCASSHLTSPAQHFGDGTRLSIL.

This rearrangement joins TRBV28 to TRBJ1-3; TRBD1 is a possible D gene (5 bases). The germline V gene encodes CDR1 MDHEN and CDR2 SYDVKM. Trimming took 7 bases from V and 0 from J, leaving 13 bases between them. The CDR3 totals 15 residues. CDR3 loop: CASTGGGASGNTIYF. The CDR3 bases are TGTGCCAGCACGGGGGGGGGAGCCTCTGGAAACACCATATATTTT.

This clone was seen just once. The chain joins TRBV19 to TRBJ1-5; TRBD1 might be the D (5 bases). This CDR3 is built from 15 residues. Between the trimmed V and J ends, which lost 6 bases and 7 bases, there was a span of 19 bases. From germline, CDR1 is LNHDA and CDR2 SQIVND (reference sequence). This chain's CDR3 is CASRGDGVIRQPQHF. The CDR3 DNA reads as TGTGCCAGTAGAGGGGATGGGGTAATAAGGCAGCCCCAGCATTTT.

This chain connects TRBV19 to TRBJ1-2; 12 bases align to TRBD1. V was clipped by 6 bases and J by 9 bases; unmatched bases: 11. Germline V gene sequence: CDR1 LNHDA, CDR2 SQIVND (reference sequence). This CDR3 region has 15 residues. CDR3 region: CASSLVRDRGLSYTF. CDR3 coding DNA: TGTGCCAGTAGCCTGGTCCGGGACAGGGGGCTTAGCTACACCTTC.

This clone was recorded once. The rearrangement joins TRBV28 to TRBJ1-1; a weak D match, TRBD1 (6 bases). Germline V CDR1 and CDR2: MDHEN, SYDVKM. V gave up 9 bases and J gave up 5 bases, with 13 bases separating them. The CDR3 has 12 residues. CDR3 DNA sequence: TGTGCCAGTGGGACACACACTACTGAAGCTTTCTTT. Translating gives CASGTHTTEAFF.

This clone came up a few times. The chain uses TRBV9 and TRBJ1-1, with 8 bases identical to TRBD1. The germline V gene encodes CDR1 SGDLS and CDR2 YYNGEE. V lost 3 bases to trimming and J lost 7 bases; unmatched junction nucleotides: 5. The CDR3 consists of 13 residues. The CDR3: CASSAQGAYEAFF. DNA for the CDR3: TGTGCCAGCAGCGCCCAGGGGGCTTATGAAGCTTTCTTT.

The chain uses TRBV4-3 and TRBJ2-2; D uncertain. V lost 7 bases and J 6 bases, leaving 15 bases between the germline ends. CDR1 and CDR2 from the germline V gene are LGHNA and YSLEER. The CDR3 has 14 amino acids. CDR3 DNA: TGCGCCAGCACTAGTAGAACGAGTGCCGGGGAGCTGTTTTTT. Translation: CASTSRTSAGELFF.

This chain's CDR3 is CASSLEAAGWGTEAFF. CDR3 DNA: TGTGCCAGCAGCTTAGAAGCTGCGGGGTGGGGCACTGAAGCTTTCTTT. The chain joins TRBV11-2 to TRBJ1-1; D unresolved. The CDR3 consists of 16 residues. Trimming removed 0 bases from V and 4 bases from J, with 15 bases in between. CDR1 is SGHAT, CDR2 FQNNGV, per germline.

This chain connects TRBV2 to TRBJ1-1; weak D call: TRBD1 (5 bases). CDR3 length equals 14 residues. The germline V and J ends were trimmed by 4 bases and 3 bases, with 12 bases remaining between them. Germline V gene lookup returns CDR1 SNHLY and CDR2 FYNNEI. The DNA for the CDR3 is TGTGCCAGCAGTGCGGACGGGGGTCACACTGAAGCTTTCTTT. Amino acid sequence: CASSADGGHTEAFF.

The chain is built from TRBV6-5 and TRBJ1-1, with D unresolved. CDR3 length equals 16 residues. V was cut by 0 bases and J by 1 base, with 12 bases left in between. Germline lookup yields CDR1 MNHEY and CDR2 SVGAGI. CDR3 residues: CASSYSLDERNTEAFF. Here the CDR3 DNA reads TGTGCCAGCAGTTACTCCTTAGATGAGAGGAACACTGAAGCTTTCTTT.

This clone is a singleton in its sample. The chain carries TRBV7-2 and TRBJ1-6; no clear D. This CDR3 spans 16 amino acids. CDR1 is SGHTA, CDR2 FQGNSA, per germline. Trimming stripped 2 bases from V and 7 bases from J, with 15 bases between. The CDR3 nucleotides read TGTGCCAGCAGCTTAAACGCAGGATCAAGGAATTCACCCCTCCACTTT. It translates to CASSLNAGSRNSPLHF. Based on the CDR3 plus reference TRBV7-2 and TRBJ1-6, the full variable domain is GAGVSQSPSNKVTEKGKDVELRCDPISGHTALYWYRQSLGQGLEFLIYFQGNSAPDKSGLPSDRFSAERTGGSVSTLTIQRTQQEDSAVYLCASSLNAGSRNSPLHFGNGTRLTVT.

The V call is TRBV28, the J call TRBJ2-3, with D possibly matching TRBD1 (5 bases). The germline V and J ends were trimmed by 6 bases and 4 bases, with 23 bases remaining between them. The V gene's germline CDR1 is MDHEN and CDR2 SYDVKM. This CDR3 comprises 17 residues. The CDR3 loop is CASSFRLQGKGADTQYF. The CDR3 DNA sequence: TGTGCCAGCAGCTTTCGGCTCCAGGGAAAAGGAGCAGATACGCAGTATTTT.

This chain connects TRBV15 to TRBJ2-1, with 14 bases fitting TRBD2. CDR3 length: 16 amino acids. After removal of 3 bases from V and 6 bases from J, the junction contained 4 bases not matched to a gene. CDR1 LNHNV and CDR2 YYDKDF come from the germline V gene (reference sequence). CDR3 nucleotides: TGTGCCACCAGCAGGGGCGGACTAGCGGGGGGCAATGAGCAGTTCTTC. It codes for CATSRGGLAGGNEQFF. The complete variable domain, with remaining parts taken from reference TRBV15 and TRBJ2-1, reads DAMVIQNPRYQVTQFGKPVTLSCSQTLNHNVMYWYQQKSSQAPKLLFHYYDKDFNNEADTPDNFQSRRPNTSFCFLDIRSPGLGDTAMYLCATSRGGLAGGNEQFFGPGTRLTVL.

The chain recombines TRBV15 with TRBJ1-4, with 9 bases that match TRBD1. J lost 3 bases, V lost 3 bases, and 5 bases had no gene match. Germline CDR1 LNHNV, CDR2 YYDKDF (reference sequence). This CDR3 has 16 amino acids. The CDR3 bases are TGTGCCACCAGCAGGGGACAGGGAGTAGCTAATGAAAAACTGTTTTTT. Translated, it gives CATSRGQGVANEKLFF.

This chain joins TRBV28 and TRBJ2-1; D may be TRBD2 (5 bases). V was pared by 7 bases and J by 7 bases, with 17 bases between. CDR1 MDHEN and CDR2 SYDVKM come from the germline V gene. The CDR3 extends over 14 amino acids. The CDR3, as DNA: TGTGCCAGCAACATACCCGGGCGAGGGAATGAGCAGTTCTTC. Its protein product is CASNIPGRGNEQFF.

The chain has TRBV6-1 and TRBJ1-6; perhaps TRBD1 as D (6 bases). CDR1 and CDR2 (germline): MNHNS, SASEGT. This CDR3 comprises 14 residues. The germline V and J ends were trimmed by 0 bases and 8 bases, with 8 bases remaining between them. CDR3 in amino acids: CASSEAYRDSPLHF. CDR3 nucleotide sequence: TGTGCCAGCAGTGAAGCGTACAGGGATTCACCCCTCCACTTT.

V gene TRBV5-1 combines with J gene TRBJ1-1; 12 bases line up with TRBD1. In germline, CDR1 is SGHRS, CDR2 YFSETQ. The junction had 8 bases not matched to a gene; V was cut back by 4 bases and J by 1 base. The CDR3 length is 17 residues. The CDR3 DNA follows: TGCGCCAGCAGCAGGAACCGGGACAGGGGGCCGAACACTGAAGCTTTCTTT. Amino acid sequence: CASSRNRDRGPNTEAFF.

This clone appeared a few times. The CDR3 protein is CASSQDFGTEAFF. CDR3 bases: TGTGCCAGCAGCCAAGATTTCGGCACTGAAGCTTTCTTT. The chain joins TRBV4-2 to TRBJ1-1; D unclear. Germline V lookup: CDR1 LGHNA, CDR2 YNFKEQ. The CDR3 has 13 residues. V was trimmed by 0 bases and J by 4 bases, leaving 6 bases between them.

The chain has TRBV19 and TRBJ1-5; D unclear. Trimming removed 2 bases at V and 2 bases at J, with 7 bases between. Looked up from germline, CDR1 is LNHDA and CDR2 is SQIVND (reference sequence). CDR3 length equals 14 residues. For the CDR3, the DNA is TGTGCCAGTAGTATAAAGCTTGGCAATCAGCCCCAGCATTTT. Translated, it gives CASSIKLGNQPQHF.

The chain uses TRBV6-2 or TRBV6-3 and TRBJ1-5; TRBD1 is a possible D gene (6 bases). This CDR3 spans 16 amino acids. V was trimmed by 5 bases and J by 1 base, leaving 15 bases between them. CDR1 and CDR2 from the germline V gene are MNHEY and SVGEGT. This CDR3 reads CASSRYRVASNQPQHF. DNA of the CDR3: TGTGCCAGCAGTCGCTACAGGGTCGCGAGCAATCAGCCCCAGCATTTT.